This T cell receptor (beta chain) was documented in a study of blood T cell repertoires in COVID-19. The CDR3 covers 15 residues. V lost 3 bases, J lost 5 bases, and 9 bases stayed unmatched. Germline loops: CDR1 SEHNR, CDR2 FQNEAQ (reference sequence). Enrollees, about 18 to 89 years old, lived in 20 to 25 US areas. Clinical histories supplied by participants themselves formed the basis of cohort assignment. Data came from immunoSEQ multiplex PCR; TCRdb stores just in-frame clones and leaves some out. The sample holds approximately 350,000 clones, around four fifths seen once. The sample comprised PBMCs or T cells enriched from blood (not recorded which). The sequence was obtained from a woman between 50 and 59 years old who had recovered from COVID-19. This sequence joins TRBV7-9 and TRBJ2-5; TRBD2 matches 7 bases. The CDR3 protein is CASSFSEGGWETQYF. The CDR3 region has the DNA TGTGCCAGCAGCTTCTCCGAGGGAGGGTGGGAGACCCAGTACTTC.